The clone carrying this T cell receptor (beta chain) was found many times. What it binds is not known. The data were obtained in a study of early T cells in non-severe SARS-CoV-2 infection. The wider study: The study sequenced bulk RNA from unsorted whole blood, with chains unpaired.

Study outcomes and limitations: Comparison of clonotypes with VDJdb favored anti-spike CD8 responses while missing private and CD4 specificities.

Each single cDNA molecule received a unique molecular identifier. TCRdb analysed the 5' RACE reads with MiXCR anew, one entry per CDR3 protein. The data show 45,000 to 60,000 distinct CDR3 sequences, 7% to 10% seen once. The receptor comes from an adult who was a healthcare worker with PCR-confirmed SARS-CoV-2 infection or an uninfected control (not recorded which). Sequenced input: whole blood.

Here the CDR3 reads CASSPAYGYTF. The DNA of the CDR3 is TGTGCCAGCAGTCCAGCCTATGGCTACACCTTC. The rearrangement joins TRBV2 to TRBJ1-2; D remains ambiguous. CDR1 is SNHLY and CDR2 is FYNNEI in the germline V gene. This CDR3 is 11 amino acids long. V lost 5 bases and J lost 4, with 5 bases in between.